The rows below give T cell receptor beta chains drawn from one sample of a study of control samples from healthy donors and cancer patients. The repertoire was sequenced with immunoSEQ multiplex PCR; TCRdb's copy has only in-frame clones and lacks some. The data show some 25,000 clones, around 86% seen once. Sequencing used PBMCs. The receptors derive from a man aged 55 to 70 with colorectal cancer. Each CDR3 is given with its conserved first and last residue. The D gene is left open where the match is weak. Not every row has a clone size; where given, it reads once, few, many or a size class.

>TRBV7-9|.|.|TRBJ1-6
TGTGCCAGCAGCGATTCTAACAGGTCACCCCTCCACTTT
CASSDSNRSPLHF
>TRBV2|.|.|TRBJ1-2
TGTGCCAGCAGCACCGGGACTCGGGGCTACACCTTC
CASSTGTRGYTF
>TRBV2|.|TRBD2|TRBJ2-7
TGTGCCAGCAGGAGAGGAGGGACTAGCGGGGGGCATCACGAGCAGTACTTC
CASRRGGTSGGHHEQYF
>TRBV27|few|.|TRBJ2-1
TGTGCCAGCAGCACAGGGAACTCATACAATGAGCAGTTCTTC
CASSTGNSYNEQFF
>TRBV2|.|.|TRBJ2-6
TGTGCCAGCACCAAGGACGGCTCTGGGGCCAACGTCCTGACTTTC
CASTKDGSGANVLTF
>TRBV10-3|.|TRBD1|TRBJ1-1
TGTGCCATCAGATCATTTGAGGGACAGGCCAGCACTGAAGCTTTCTTT
CAIRSFEGQASTEAFF
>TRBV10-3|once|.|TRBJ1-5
TGTGCCATCAGTGAGACGCCCCCCGGCAATCAGCCCCAGCATTTT
CAISETPPGNQPQHF
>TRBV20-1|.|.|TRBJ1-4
TGCAGTGCTAGTAAGGGTGGCGAAAAACTGTTTTTT
CSASKGGEKLFF
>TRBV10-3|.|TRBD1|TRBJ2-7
TGTGCCATCAGTCCTTCGGGACAGCGTCGCGAGCAGTACTTC
CAISPSGQRREQYF
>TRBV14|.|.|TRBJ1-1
TGTGCCAGCAGCCAGACAACAGGGTGGGACACTGAAGCTTTCTTT
CASSQTTGWDTEAFF
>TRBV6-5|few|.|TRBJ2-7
TGTGCCAGCAGTTCAGGGTCCTACGAGCAGTACTTC
CASSSGSYEQYF
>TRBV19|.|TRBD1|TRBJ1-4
TGTGCCAGTAGTAACGACAGGGGGCGGGAACTGTTTTTT
CASSNDRGRELFF
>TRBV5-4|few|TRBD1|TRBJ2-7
TGTGCCAGCAGCTTACGGGACAGGGGTGACGAGCAGTACTTC
CASSLRDRGDEQYF
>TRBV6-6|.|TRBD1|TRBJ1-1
TGTGCCAGCAGTCGAGGGATCGGACAGGCGGGTGGCACTGAAGCTTTCTTT
CASSRGIGQAGGTEAFF
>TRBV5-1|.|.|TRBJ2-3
TGCGCCAGCAGCCGGGGACAACGGGGGGACGGCACAGATACGCAGTATTTT
CASSRGQRGDGTDTQYF
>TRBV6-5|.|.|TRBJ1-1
TGTGCCAGCAGTTACGACAACATCGGCTCGGAAGCTTTCTTT
CASSYDNIGSEAFF
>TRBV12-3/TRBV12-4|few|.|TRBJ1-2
TGTGCCAGCAGTCAAGCTAACTATGGCTACACCTTC
CASSQANYGYTF
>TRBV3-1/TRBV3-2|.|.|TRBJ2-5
TGTGCCAGCAGCACTTGGACAGTCGGTCAAGAGACCCAGTACTTC
CASSTWTVGQETQYF
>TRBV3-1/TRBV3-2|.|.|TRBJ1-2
TGTGCCAGCAGCGTAAGACCGGAGGACTATGGCTACACCTTC
CASSVRPEDYGYTF
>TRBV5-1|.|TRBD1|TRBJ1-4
TGCGCCAGCAGCTCCGGGACAGGGACTAATGAAAAACTGTTTTTT
CASSSGTGTNEKLFF
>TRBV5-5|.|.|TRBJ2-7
TGTGCCAGCAGCCCGGGCCTCTACGAGCAGTACTTC
CASSPGLYEQYF
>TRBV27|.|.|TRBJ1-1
TGTGCCAGCAGTTTAGCAGGTAACACTGAAGCTTTCTTT
CASSLAGNTEAFF
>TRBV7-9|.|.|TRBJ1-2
TGTGCCAGCAGCTTAACCCCAGGGAGCTTAAACTATGGCTACACCTTC
CASSLTPGSLNYGYTF
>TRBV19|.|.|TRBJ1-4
TGTGCCAGTAGTATATACCATTCGGCGGTGAAAAAACTGTTTTTT
CASSIYHSAVKKLFF
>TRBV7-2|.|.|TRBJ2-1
TGTGCCAGCAGCTTAGGGCCTCAGGGAAATGAGCAGTTCTTC
CASSLGPQGNEQFF
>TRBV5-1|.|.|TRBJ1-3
TGCGCCAGCAGACAGAATGGACTTGGAAACACCATATATTTT
CASRQNGLGNTIYF
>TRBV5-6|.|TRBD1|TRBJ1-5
TGTGCCAGCAGCCCCGGGGGTTGGACAGGGTATCAGCCCCAGCATTTT
CASSPGGWTGYQPQHF
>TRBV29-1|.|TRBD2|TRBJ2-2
TGCAGCGTTGATCCTAGCGGGGGGACGAACACCGGGGAGCTGTTTTTT
CSVDPSGGTNTGELFF
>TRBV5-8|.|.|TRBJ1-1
TGTGCCAGCAGCTCGCGGACCTCGGGGGGGACTGAAGCTTTCTTT
CASSSRTSGGTEAFF
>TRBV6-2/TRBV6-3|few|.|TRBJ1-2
TGTGCCAGCAGCCCCGACAGCCCAAACTACTATGGCTACACCTTC
CASSPDSPNYYGYTF
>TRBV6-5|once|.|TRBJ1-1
TGTGCCAGCAGCACCCAGGGCAGGGATGGCACTGAAGCTTTCTTT
CASSTQGRDGTEAFF
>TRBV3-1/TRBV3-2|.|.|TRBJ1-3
TGTGCCAGCAGTCACGGGCATACTGGAAACACCATATATTTT
CASSHGHTGNTIYF
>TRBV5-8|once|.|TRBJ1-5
TGTGCCAGCAGCTTGGCTCGTGGAGGGAATCAGCCCCAGCATTTT
CASSLARGGNQPQHF
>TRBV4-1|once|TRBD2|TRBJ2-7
TGCGCCAGCAGCCAAGATAAACGGGGGGGCCCCAACGAGCAGTACTTC
CASSQDKRGGPNEQYF
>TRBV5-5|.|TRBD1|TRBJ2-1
TGTGCCAGCAGCTCTAAACCGGGACAGGGGGCGCTGGGCTCCTACAATGAGCAGTTCTTC
CASSSKPGQGALGSYNEQFF
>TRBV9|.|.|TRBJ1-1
TGTGCCAGCACCGCTGGGGGGATGAACACTGAAGCTTTCTTT
CASTAGGMNTEAFF
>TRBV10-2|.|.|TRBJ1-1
TGCGCCAGCAGTGAGTCCCCGCGGGTCCCTCGGGGCACTGAAGCTTTCTTT
CASSESPRVPRGTEAFF
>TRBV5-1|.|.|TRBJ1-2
TGCGCCAGCAGCTTGGTTCCGGACCTGGACCATGGCTACACCTTC
CASSLVPDLDHGYTF
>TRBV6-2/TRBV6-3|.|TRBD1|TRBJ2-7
TGTGCCAGCAGTAAGACTGGACAGGGTGGCGAGCAGTACTTC
CASSKTGQGGEQYF
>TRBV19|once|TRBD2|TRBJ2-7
TGTGCCAGTAGTATGCGAGCGGGGGAACTTTACGAGCAGTACTTC
CASSMRAGELYEQYF
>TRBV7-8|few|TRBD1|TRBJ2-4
TGTGCCAGCAGCTTAGCGCAGGGACAGGGTAACATTCAGTACTTC
CASSLAQGQGNIQYF
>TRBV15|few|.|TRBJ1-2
TGTGCCACTAGTCGGACGGCCTATGGCTACACCTTC
CATSRTAYGYTF